Each of the 27 T cell receptor beta chains below was sequenced from the same sample in a study of T-cell reconstitution after alpha-beta-depleted transplantation in children. For TCRbeta, the library was prepared with unique molecular identifiers. TCRdb reanalysed the PCR reads using MiXCR and keeps one entry per CDR3 protein. The sample includes a few hundred thousand distinct CDR3 sequences, roughly 11% of them seen just once. The source material was PBMCs from the stem cell graft donor, sampled from the stem cell graft. Receptor source: a human donor who donated a stem cell graft to a child with acute myeloid leukemia.

This clonotype was seen more than once but under ten times. The rearrangement uses TRBV20-1 and TRBJ1-5; tentative D call: TRBD1 (5 bases). The CDR3 runs to 17 residues. From germline, CDR1 is DFQATT and CDR2 SNEGSKA (reference sequence). The germline V and J ends were trimmed by 3 bases and 0 bases, with 18 bases remaining between them. The CDR3 protein is CSASSGGGRNSNQPQHF. CDR3 coding DNA: TGCAGTGCTAGTAGTGGGGGGGGACGGAATAGCAATCAGCCCCAGCATTTT.

The chain employs TRBV25-1 and TRBJ1-1; D possibly corresponds to TRBD1 (6 bases). Germline lookup yields CDR1 MGHDK and CDR2 SYGVNS. Deletions cut 1 base from V and 4 bases from J, with 13 bases between. This CDR3 has 15 amino acids. The CDR3 DNA is TGTGCCAGCAGTGAATCCCCGAGGGGGGCCACTGAAGCTTTCTTT. Its translation is CASSESPRGATEAFF.

The chain couples TRBV5-5 to TRBJ2-2; D is uncertain. V was shortened by 1 base and J by 1 base, with 11 bases between the two germline ends. The CDR3 has 16 amino acids. CDR1 is SGHKS and CDR2 is YYEKEE in the germline V gene (reference sequence). The CDR3 DNA reads as TGTGCCAGCAGCTTGATGTCGTCAGGGAACACCGGGGAGCTGTTTTTT. Translating gives CASSLMSSGNTGELFF.

This clonotype occurred many times. The chain joins TRBV5-1 to TRBJ1-3; 9 bases align to TRBD1. The V segment lost 7 bases and the J segment 7 bases; nucleotides outside the gene matches: 9. Germline loops: CDR1 SGHRS, CDR2 YFSETQ. There are 14 residues in the CDR3. In DNA, the CDR3 is TGCGCCAGCTCCTCCGGGACAGGGCTTAACACCATATATTTT. This codes for CASSSGTGLNTIYF.

This clonotype was detected a few times. This sequence joins TRBV7-2 and TRBJ1-6; no reliable D call. The germline V and J ends were trimmed by 2 bases and 7 bases, with 9 bases remaining between them. The germline CDR1 and CDR2 sequences are SGHTA and FQGNSA. The length of the CDR3 is 14 residues. As DNA, the CDR3 is TGTGCCAGCAGCTTAAGAGAGGTGAATTCACCCCTCCACTTT. It yields the protein CASSLREVNSPLHF. Full variable domain (remainder filled in from reference TRBV7-2 and TRBJ1-6): GAGVSQSPSNKVTEKGKDVELRCDPISGHTALYWYRQSLGQGLEFLIYFQGNSAPDKSGLPSDRFSAERTGGSVSTLTIQRTQQEDSAVYLCASSLREVNSPLHFGNGTRLTVT.

A few counts support this clonotype. The V and J genes are TRBV20-1 and TRBJ2-3, with 8 bases aligning to TRBD2. J was trimmed by 3 bases and V by 4 bases; bases with no gene match: 9. The CDR3 is 15 residues long. Germline V lookup: CDR1 DFQATT, CDR2 SNEGSKA (reference sequence). The CDR3 DNA reads TGCAGTGCTATTATGGGACTAGGGGAGACAGATACGCAGTATTTT. It is translated as CSAIMGLGETDTQYF.

This clonotype has a count of ten or more. This rearrangement joins TRBV5-1 to TRBJ2-3; TRBD1 aligns across 12 bases. The CDR3 has 19 residues. With 4 bases clipped from V and 4 bases from J, the junction kept 16 bases outside the gene matches. CDR1 and CDR2 (germline): SGHRS, YFSETQ. The chain's CDR3 is CASSPTPGTGGRSADTQYF. In DNA, the CDR3 is TGCGCCAGCAGCCCAACCCCCGGGACAGGGGGCCGGAGCGCAGATACGCAGTATTTT.

In this sample, this clonotype turned up a few times. This rearrangement joins TRBV4-2 to TRBJ2-1, with TRBD2 identical over 7 bases. Germline V gene sequence: CDR1 LGHNA, CDR2 YNFKEQ. V lost 3 bases, J lost 0 bases, and 23 bases stayed unmatched. This CDR3 contains 22 residues. CDR3 in amino acids: CASSHLTGLAAALGSSYNEQFF. In DNA form, the CDR3 reads TGTGCCAGCAGCCACCTGACGGGGCTAGCGGCGGCACTCGGGAGCTCCTACAATGAGCAGTTCTTC.

The table lists this clonotype with many counts. The V call is TRBV20-1, the J call TRBJ1-5, with a weak D call TRBD1 (5 bases). From germline, CDR1 is DFQATT and CDR2 SNEGSKA (reference sequence). This CDR3 region has 14 residues. Between the trimmed V and J ends, which lost 4 bases and 1 base, there was a span of 11 bases. The CDR3 reads CSAMIRGSNQPQHF. CDR3 nucleotides: TGCAGTGCTATGATTCGGGGGAGCAATCAGCCCCAGCATTTT.

The rearrangement joins TRBV7-3 to TRBJ2-2; D ambiguous. Germline CDR1 reads SGHTA; CDR2 reads FQGTGA. V dropped 3 bases and J dropped 0 bases, with 5 bases sitting between them. The CDR3 length is 14 residues. This chain's CDR3 is CASSFDTNTGELFF. The CDR3 nucleotides read TGTGCCAGCAGCTTTGATACGAACACCGGGGAGCTGTTTTTT.

This chain links TRBV4-1 with TRBJ2-2; 8 bases are shared with TRBD2. Germline assignment: CDR1 MGHRA and CDR2 YSYEKL. The CDR3 consists of 16 residues. V trimming: 3 bases; J trimming: 5 bases; junction bases outside the gene matches: 8. The CDR3 here is CASSHINPGGTGELFF. As DNA, the CDR3 is TGCGCCAGCAGCCATATCAACCCGGGAGGGACCGGGGAGCTGTTTTTT.

V is TRBV3-1 and J is TRBJ2-5, with a weak D call TRBD1 (6 bases). With 4 bases removed from V and 1 base from J, the gap between germline ends came to 10 bases. This CDR3 is 14 amino acids long. Germline V gene sequence: CDR1 LGHDT, CDR2 YNNKEL (reference sequence). The CDR3 is CASSLRTVQETQYF. The CDR3 nucleotides are TGTGCCAGCAGCCTCCGGACAGTCCAAGAGACCCAGTACTTC.

This clonotype was observed a few times. The V gene is TRBV7-9, the J gene TRBJ1-2; 9 positions match TRBD1. CDR3 size: 14 residues. Germline loops: CDR1 SEHNR, CDR2 FQNEAQ (reference sequence). The J segment lost 6 bases and the V segment lost 3 bases, leaving 5 bases of the junction unmatched. Here the CDR3 reads CASSFRGQGHGYTF. DNA for the CDR3: TGTGCCAGCAGCTTTCGGGGACAGGGTCATGGCTACACCTTC.

This clonotype was counted a few times. J is TRBJ1-1 and V is TRBV6-5; D is unclear. CDR3 length: 15 amino acids. V gave up 0 bases and J gave up 5 bases, with 13 bases separating them. CDR1 is MNHEY, CDR2 SVGAGI, per germline. CDR3: CASSYSRRSGTEAFF. Here the CDR3 DNA reads TGTGCCAGCAGTTACTCTAGGCGGTCGGGAACTGAAGCTTTCTTT.

The V call is TRBV12-3 or TRBV12-4, the J call TRBJ2-1; D is undetermined. Trimming left V 7 bases short and J 7 bases short, with 14 bases between. The CDR3 is made up of 13 amino acids. The CDR3 DNA follows: TGTGCCAGCATGTTTCCGGGTGCGAATGAGCAGTTCTTC. Translation gives CASMFPGANEQFF.

This clonotype has a count of ten or more. The rearrangement links TRBV12-3 or TRBV12-4 to TRBJ2-3; TRBD2 aligns across 13 bases. V gave up 6 bases and J gave up 3 bases; unmatched junction bases: 6. CDR3 size: 16 residues. CDR3 DNA sequence: TGTGCCAGCAGACCACTAGCGGGGGGGCCAACAGATACGCAGTATTTT. Its protein product is CASRPLAGGPTDTQYF.

The chain uses TRBV12-3 or TRBV12-4 and TRBJ1-3; no clear D. Trimming took 3 bases from V and 4 from J, leaving 4 bases between them. The CDR3 is made up of 12 amino acids. Here the CDR3 reads CASSFKGNTIYF. CDR3 in DNA: TGTGCCAGCAGTTTTAAGGGAAACACCATATATTTT.

This clonotype was counted at least ten times. The chain combines TRBV6-5 with TRBJ2-7; perhaps TRBD1 as D (5 bases). Germline V gives CDR1 MNHEY, CDR2 SVGAGI. The ends were cut back, 0 bases at V and 5 bases at J, with 8 bases in the middle. This CDR3 comprises 13 residues. CDR3 nucleotides: TGTGCCAGCAGTTACTCAGCAGGGCACGAGCAGTACTTC. Translating it yields CASSYSAGHEQYF.

V gene TRBV12-3 or TRBV12-4 combines with J gene TRBJ1-4; 7 nucleotides agree with TRBD1. The CDR3 runs 14 residues. V lost 4 bases, J lost 7 bases, and 6 bases stayed unmatched. The CDR3 reads CASSSTGVGEKLFF. CDR3 nucleotides: TGTGCCAGCAGTTCCACAGGGGTGGGTGAAAAACTGTTTTTT.

This clonotype was picked up many times. The chain couples TRBV3-1 to TRBJ2-2, with no clear D. This CDR3 comprises 14 residues. With 4 bases removed from V and 4 bases from J, the gap between germline ends came to 10 bases. Germline V gene lookup returns CDR1 LGHDT and CDR2 YNNKEL (reference sequence). The CDR3 nucleotides are TGTGCCAGCAGCCTACAGAAAGCCACCGGGGAGCTGTTTTTT. Its translation is CASSLQKATGELFF.

This clonotype was picked up a small number of times. V is TRBV6-1 and J is TRBJ2-5, with 8 bases lining up with TRBD1. Looked up from germline, CDR1 is MNHNS and CDR2 is SASEGT. V lost 6 bases and J lost 7; bases outside the gene matches: 10. The CDR3 contains 14 residues. The CDR3: CASSQGANQGTQYF. CDR3 DNA sequence: TGTGCCAGCAGCCAGGGGGCGAACCAGGGGACCCAGTACTTC.

As for this clonotype: At one end the junction does not follow the germline gene, possibly because of a read error. The rearrangement links TRBV12-3 or TRBV12-4 to TRBJ1-5, with 8 bases aligning to TRBD1. This CDR3 contains 16 residues. DNA for the CDR3: TGTGCCAGCAGTTTAGGAGGACAGGGAAAAAATCCGCCCCAGCATTTT. Its protein is CASSLGGQGKNPPQHF.

This clonotype has ten or more counts. V and J are TRBV11-2 and TRBJ2-7; 8 positions match TRBD1. V was clipped by 0 bases and J by 3 bases; unmatched bases: 4. The CDR3 runs to 15 residues. CDR1 is SGHAT, CDR2 FQNNGV, per germline. CDR3 amino acids: CASSLDTGGIYEQYV. The CDR3, as DNA: TGTGCCAGCAGCTTAGACACAGGGGGGATCTACGAGCAGTACGTC.

This chain connects TRBV12-3 or TRBV12-4 to TRBJ2-7; D is perhaps TRBD1 (5 bases). This CDR3 has 12 amino acids. Trimming left V 9 bases short and J 3 bases short, with 12 bases between. Here the CDR3 reads CASAPDSYEQYF. The CDR3 nucleotides read TGTGCCAGTGCCCCAGACAGCTACGAGCAGTACTTC.

This clonotype was detected only a few times. V gene TRBV7-2 combines with J gene TRBJ2-3, with D perhaps assigned TRBD1 or TRBD2 (5 bases each). This CDR3 contains 14 residues. V dropped 3 bases and J dropped 4 bases, with 11 bases sitting between them. CDR1 SGHTA and CDR2 FQGNSA come from the germline V gene. Here the CDR3 DNA reads TGTGCCAGCAGCTTGTCCGGGGCCCCAGATACGCAGTATTTT. Its protein product is CASSLSGAPDTQYF.

This sequence joins TRBV7-8 and TRBJ2-5; TRBD2 matches at 10 bases. Germline loops: CDR1 SGHVS, CDR2 FQNEAQ. The CDR3 loop spans 17 amino acids. V trimming: 4 bases; J trimming: 4 bases; junction bases outside the gene matches: 12. This CDR3 reads CASSYRRASGSGETQYF. DNA of the CDR3: TGTGCCAGCAGCTACAGGCGGGCTAGCGGGAGCGGAGAGACCCAGTACTTC.

In this sample, this clonotype turned up a few times. V usage is TRBV19 and J usage is TRBJ2-2, with 13 bases identical to TRBD2. Unmatched junction bases numbered 9, after V lost 7 bases and J lost 4 bases. In germline, CDR1 is LNHDA, CDR2 SQIVND (reference sequence). This CDR3 spans 17 amino acids. CDR3 in DNA: TGTGCCAGTACACCTCCGGGACTAGCGGGAAGCACCGGGGAGCTGTTTTTT. Encoded protein: CASTPPGLAGSTGELFF.